The 3 T cell receptor beta chains below were found in one sample sequenced in a study of blood T cell repertoires in COVID-19. Clones were read by immunoSEQ multiplex PCR, and TCRdb kept only the in-frame ones, dropping some. The data hold 100,000 or so clones, with 85% observed a single time. Sequencing was performed on peripheral blood. The origin of the receptors is a man aged 55 to 70 with acute or convalescent COVID-19.

The chain carries TRBV18 and TRBJ2-1, with 10 bases lining up with TRBD2. Looked up from germline, CDR1 is KGHSH and CDR2 is LQKENI. J was trimmed by 0 bases and V by 4 bases; bases with no gene match: 6. This CDR3 has 17 residues. CDR3 amino acids: CASSRAGGRSSYNEQFF. CDR3 nucleotide sequence: TGTGCCAGCTCACGAGCGGGAGGGAGGAGCTCCTACAATGAGCAGTTCTTC.

The chain has TRBV5-1 and TRBJ2-3; 8 bases map to TRBD2. The CDR3 has 16 residues. Losses at the gene ends were 5 bases for V and 2 bases for J; bases not matched to a gene: 10. The germline CDR1 and CDR2 sequences are SGHRS and YFSETQ. CDR3 DNA sequence: TGCGCCAGCAGTCCTCGGGGGGGCACTAACACAGATACGCAGTATTTT. It specifies CASSPRGGTNTDTQYF.

In its sample, this clone was seen once. The junction and the germline gene differ at one end; a read error may be behind it. The V and J genes are TRBV19 and TRBJ2-3; a possible D gene is TRBD1 (6 bases). The CDR3 has 16 amino acids. Per germline, CDR1 LNHDA and CDR2 SQIVND (reference sequence). The CDR3 DNA follows: TGTGCCAGTAGTGGAACGACAGGCCTGAGCACAGGTACGCAGTATTTT. As protein: CASSGTTGLSTGTQYF.